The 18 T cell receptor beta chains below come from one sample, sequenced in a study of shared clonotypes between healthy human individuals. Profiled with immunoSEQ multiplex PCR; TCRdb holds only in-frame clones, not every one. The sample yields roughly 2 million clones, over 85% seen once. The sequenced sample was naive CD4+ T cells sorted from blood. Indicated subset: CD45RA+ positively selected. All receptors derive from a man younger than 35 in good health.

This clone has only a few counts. CDR3 sequence (DNA): TGTGCCTGGAGTCTCATCCGGGGTGAAAAACTGTTTTTT. Translating it yields CAWSLIRGEKLFF. This chain connects TRBV30 to TRBJ1-4; D unclear. There are 13 residues in the CDR3. The V gene's germline CDR1 is GTSNPN and CDR2 SVGIG (reference sequence). V was shortened by 2 bases and J by 7 bases, with 11 bases between the two germline ends.

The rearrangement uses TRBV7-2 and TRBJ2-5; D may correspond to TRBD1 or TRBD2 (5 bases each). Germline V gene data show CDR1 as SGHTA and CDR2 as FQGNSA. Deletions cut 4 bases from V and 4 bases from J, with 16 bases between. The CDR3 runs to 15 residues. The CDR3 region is CASSYNSGPIETQYF. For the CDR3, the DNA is TGTGCCAGCAGCTACAATTCGGGGCCGATAGAGACCCAGTACTTC.

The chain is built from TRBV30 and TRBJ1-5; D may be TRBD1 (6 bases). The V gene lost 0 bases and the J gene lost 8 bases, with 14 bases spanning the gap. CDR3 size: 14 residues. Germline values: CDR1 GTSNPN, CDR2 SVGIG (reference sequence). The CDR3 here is CAWSVLTGKEPQHF. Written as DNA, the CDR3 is TGTGCCTGGAGTGTACTAACAGGGAAGGAGCCCCAGCATTTT. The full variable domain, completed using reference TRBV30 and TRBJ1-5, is SQTIHQWPATLVQPVGSPLSLECTVEGTSNPNLYWYRQAAGRGLQLLFYSVGIGQISSEVPQNLSASRPQDRQFILSSKKLLLSDSGFYLCAWSVLTGKEPQHFGDGTRLSIL.

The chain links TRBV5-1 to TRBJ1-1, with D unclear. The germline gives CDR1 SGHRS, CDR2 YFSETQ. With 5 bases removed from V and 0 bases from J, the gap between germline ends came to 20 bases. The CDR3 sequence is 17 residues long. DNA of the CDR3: TGCGCCAGCAGAAATCAGGTTGGAATTATCATGAACACTGAAGCTTTCTTT. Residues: CASRNQVGIIMNTEAFF. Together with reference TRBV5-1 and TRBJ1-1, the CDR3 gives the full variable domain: KAGVTQTPRYLIKTRGQQVTLSCSPISGHRSVSWYQQTPGQGLQFLFEYFSETQRNKGNFPGRFSGRQFSNSRSEMNVSTLELGDSALYLCASRNQVGIIMNTEAFFGQGTRLTVV.

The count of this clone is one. The CDR3 bases are TGTGCCACCTCACAGGGGTACGAGCAGTACTTC. This codes for CATSQGYEQYF. V usage is TRBV19 and J usage is TRBJ2-7; 7 bases agree with TRBD1. Germline values: CDR1 LNHDA, CDR2 SQIVND (reference sequence). The CDR3 is made up of 11 amino acids. V trimming: 10 bases; J trimming: 4 bases; junction bases outside the gene matches: 4.

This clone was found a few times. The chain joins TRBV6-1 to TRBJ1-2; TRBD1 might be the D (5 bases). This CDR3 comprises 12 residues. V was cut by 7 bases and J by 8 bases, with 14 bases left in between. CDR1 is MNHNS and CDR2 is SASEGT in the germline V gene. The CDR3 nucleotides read TGTGCCAGCACGGAGGGGTACCCCGGCTACACCTTC. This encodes CASTEGYPGYTF.

CDR3 in DNA: TGTGCCAGCAGCCGATATGGTTACAGCGGGTCATACAATGAGCAGTTCTTC. This translates into CASSRYGYSGSYNEQFF. The chain employs TRBV14 and TRBJ2-1; D is possibly TRBD2 (6 bases). Germline V gives CDR1 SGHDN, CDR2 FVKESK. The CDR3 sequence is 17 residues long. Trimming took 4 bases from V and 4 from J, leaving 20 bases between them.

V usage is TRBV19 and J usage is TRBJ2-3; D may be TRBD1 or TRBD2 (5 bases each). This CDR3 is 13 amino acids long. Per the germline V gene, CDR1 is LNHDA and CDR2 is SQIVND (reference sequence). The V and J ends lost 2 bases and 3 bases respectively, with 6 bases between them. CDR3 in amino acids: CASSIWGTDTQYF. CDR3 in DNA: TGTGCCAGTAGTATATGGGGGACAGATACGCAGTATTTT.

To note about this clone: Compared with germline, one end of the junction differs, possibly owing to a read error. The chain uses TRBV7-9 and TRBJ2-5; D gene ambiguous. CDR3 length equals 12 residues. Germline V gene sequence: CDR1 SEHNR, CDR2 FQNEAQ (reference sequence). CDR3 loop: CASSPTGPLSNF. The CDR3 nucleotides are TGTGCCAGCAGCCCTACCGGGCCCCTCTCGAACTTC.

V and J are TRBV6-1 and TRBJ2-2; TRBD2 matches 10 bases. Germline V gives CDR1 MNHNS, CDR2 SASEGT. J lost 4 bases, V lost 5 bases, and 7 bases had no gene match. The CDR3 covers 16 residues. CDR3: CASSKGLAVGTGELFF. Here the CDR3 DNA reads TGTGCCAGCAGTAAAGGACTAGCGGTTGGCACCGGGGAGCTGTTTTTT.

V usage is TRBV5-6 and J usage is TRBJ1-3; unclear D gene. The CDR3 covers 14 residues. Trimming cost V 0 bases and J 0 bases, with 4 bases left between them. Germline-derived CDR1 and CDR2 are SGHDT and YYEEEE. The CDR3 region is CASSLEISGNTIYF. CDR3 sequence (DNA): TGTGCCAGCAGCTTGGAGATCTCTGGAAACACCATATATTTT.

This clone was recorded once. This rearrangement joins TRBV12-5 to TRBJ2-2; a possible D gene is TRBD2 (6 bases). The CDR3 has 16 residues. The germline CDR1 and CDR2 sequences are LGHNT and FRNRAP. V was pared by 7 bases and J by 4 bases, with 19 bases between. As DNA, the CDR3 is TGTGCTAGTGCCATTATACTAGCCGGACGCACCGGGGAGCTGTTTTTT. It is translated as CASAIILAGRTGELFF.

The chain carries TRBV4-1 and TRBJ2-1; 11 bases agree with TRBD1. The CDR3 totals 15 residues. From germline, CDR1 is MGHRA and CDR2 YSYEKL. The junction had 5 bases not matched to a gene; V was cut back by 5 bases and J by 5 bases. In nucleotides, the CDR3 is TGCGCCAGCAGCGGACAGGGGGCGGCGGACAATGAGCAGTTCTTC. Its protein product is CASSGQGAADNEQFF.

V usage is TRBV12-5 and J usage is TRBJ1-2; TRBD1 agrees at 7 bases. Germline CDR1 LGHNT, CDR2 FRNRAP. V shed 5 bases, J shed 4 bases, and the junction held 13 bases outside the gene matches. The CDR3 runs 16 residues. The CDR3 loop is CASGPSGQKTTYGYTF. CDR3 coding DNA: TGTGCTAGTGGTCCATCGGGACAGAAAACTACCTATGGCTACACCTTC.

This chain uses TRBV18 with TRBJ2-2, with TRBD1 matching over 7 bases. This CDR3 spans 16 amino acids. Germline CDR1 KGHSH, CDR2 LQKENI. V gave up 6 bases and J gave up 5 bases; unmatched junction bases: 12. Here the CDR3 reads CASSPDRTRGTGELFF. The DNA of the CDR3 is TGTGCCAGCTCTCCCGACAGAACCAGGGGGACCGGGGAGCTGTTTTTT.

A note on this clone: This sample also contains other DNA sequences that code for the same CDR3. CDR3 loop: CAISEGGSYEQYF. CDR3 in DNA: TGTGCCATCAGTGAGGGCGGGTCCTACGAGCAGTACTTC. The chain links TRBV10-3 to TRBJ2-7; tentative D call: TRBD2 (5 bases). The CDR3 contains 13 residues. V shed 2 bases and J shed 1 base, with 6 bases lying between them. Germline CDR1 ENHRY, CDR2 SYGVKD.

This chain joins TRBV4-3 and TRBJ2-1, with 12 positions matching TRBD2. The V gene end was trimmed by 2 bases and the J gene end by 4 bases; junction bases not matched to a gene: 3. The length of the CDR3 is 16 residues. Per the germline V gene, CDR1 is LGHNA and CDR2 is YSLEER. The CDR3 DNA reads TGCGCCAGCAGCCAAACCGGGACTAGCGGGTACAATGAGCAGTTCTTC. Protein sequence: CASSQTGTSGYNEQFF.

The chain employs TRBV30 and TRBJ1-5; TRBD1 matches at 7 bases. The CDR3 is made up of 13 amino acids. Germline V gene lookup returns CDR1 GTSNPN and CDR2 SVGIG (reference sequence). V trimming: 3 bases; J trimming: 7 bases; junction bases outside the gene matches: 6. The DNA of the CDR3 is TGTGCCTGGAGGGAGGGGGCTAGGCAGCCCCAGCATTTT. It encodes CAWREGARQPQHF.